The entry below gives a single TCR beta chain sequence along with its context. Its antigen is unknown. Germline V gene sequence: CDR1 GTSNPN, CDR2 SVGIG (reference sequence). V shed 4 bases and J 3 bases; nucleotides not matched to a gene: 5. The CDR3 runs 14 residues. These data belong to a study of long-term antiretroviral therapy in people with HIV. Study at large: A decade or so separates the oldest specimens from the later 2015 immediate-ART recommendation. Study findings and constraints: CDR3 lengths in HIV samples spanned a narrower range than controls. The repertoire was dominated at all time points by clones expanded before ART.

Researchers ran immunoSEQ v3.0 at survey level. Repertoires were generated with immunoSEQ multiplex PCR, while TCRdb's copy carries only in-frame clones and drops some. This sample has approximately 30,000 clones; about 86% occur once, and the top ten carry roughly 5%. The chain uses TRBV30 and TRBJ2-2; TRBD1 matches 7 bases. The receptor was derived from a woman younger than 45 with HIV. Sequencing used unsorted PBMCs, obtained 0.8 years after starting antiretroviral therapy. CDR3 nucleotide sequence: TGTGCCTGGATTACGGGACAGCACACCGGGGAGCTGTTTTTT. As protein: CAWITGQHTGELFF.